These 5 T cell receptor beta chains were sequenced from one sample in a study of cytomegalovirus exposure and HLA in healthy donors. Primers included in the PCR were 60 Vbeta and 13 Jbeta primers. Profiled with immunoSEQ multiplex PCR; TCRdb holds only in-frame clones, not every one. The sample's table shows about 84,000 clones. The sequencing sample was made of PBMCs. These receptors originate from a middle-aged man in good health and CMV-seronegative.

The V and J genes are TRBV28 and TRBJ1-6; D is unclear. This CDR3 spans 12 amino acids. V was pared by 1 base and J by 10 bases, with 5 bases between. Germline V gene data show CDR1 as MDHEN and CDR2 as SYDVKM. CDR3 in amino acids: CASSLSRSPLHF. CDR3 in DNA: TGTGCCAGCAGTTTATCTCGGTCACCCCTCCACTTT.

The V gene is TRBV7-8, the J gene TRBJ2-2, with 7 bases lining up with TRBD1. V was pared by 4 bases and J by 1 base, with 6 bases of the junction left unmatched. This CDR3 comprises 16 residues. Germline CDR1 reads SGHVS; CDR2 reads FQNEAQ. The CDR3 protein is CASSSTGTENTGELFF. In DNA form, the CDR3 reads TGTGCCAGCAGCTCAACCGGGACAGAGAACACCGGGGAGCTGTTTTTT.

This chain connects TRBV7-6 to TRBJ2-3; D may be TRBD1 (6 bases). This CDR3 comprises 14 residues. The V end was cut by 6 bases, the J end by 2 bases, with 12 bases between. The germline CDR1 and CDR2 sequences are SGHVS and FNYEAQ. The CDR3 spells CASRLGQLTDTQYF. The CDR3 nucleotides are TGTGCCAGCAGACTCGGACAGCTCACAGATACGCAGTATTTT.

V usage is TRBV7-3 and J usage is TRBJ1-2; D unresolved. V was shortened by 3 bases and J by 0 bases, with 8 bases between the two germline ends. Per germline, CDR1 SGHTA and CDR2 FQGTGA. There are 14 residues in the CDR3. The CDR3 DNA is TGTGCCAGCAGCTTCGAGGGCGCTAACTATGGCTACACCTTC. Its translation: CASSFEGANYGYTF.

The chain links TRBV5-4 to TRBJ1-6, with 9 bases identical to TRBD1. The CDR3 extends over 14 amino acids. Germline-derived CDR1 and CDR2 are SGHNT and YYREEE (reference sequence). Trimming removed 3 bases from V and 6 bases from J; junction bases left unmatched: 1. CDR3 sequence reads: CASSSDRGNSPLHF. The CDR3 region has the DNA TGTGCCAGCAGCTCGGACAGGGGTAATTCACCCCTCCACTTT.